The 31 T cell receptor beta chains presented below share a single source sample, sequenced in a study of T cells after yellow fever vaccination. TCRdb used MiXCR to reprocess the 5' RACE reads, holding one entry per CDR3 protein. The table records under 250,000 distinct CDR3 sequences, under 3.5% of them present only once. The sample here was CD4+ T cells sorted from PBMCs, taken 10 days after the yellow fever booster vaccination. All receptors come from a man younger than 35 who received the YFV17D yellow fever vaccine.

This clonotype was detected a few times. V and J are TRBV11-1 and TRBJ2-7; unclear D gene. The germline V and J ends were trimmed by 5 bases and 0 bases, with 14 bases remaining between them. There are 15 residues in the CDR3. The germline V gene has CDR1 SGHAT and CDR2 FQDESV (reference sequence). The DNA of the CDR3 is TGTGCCAGCAGCCCAGACCCCTCAAACTCCTACGAGCAGTACTTC. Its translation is CASSPDPSNSYEQYF.

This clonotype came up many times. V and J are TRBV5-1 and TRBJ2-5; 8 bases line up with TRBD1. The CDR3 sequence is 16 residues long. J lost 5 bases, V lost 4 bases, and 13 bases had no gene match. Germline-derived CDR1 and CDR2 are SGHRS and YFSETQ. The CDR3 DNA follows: TGCGCCAGCAGCCCAAGTACTGCAGGGGGCGTGGAGACCCAGTACTTC. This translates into CASSPSTAGGVETQYF.

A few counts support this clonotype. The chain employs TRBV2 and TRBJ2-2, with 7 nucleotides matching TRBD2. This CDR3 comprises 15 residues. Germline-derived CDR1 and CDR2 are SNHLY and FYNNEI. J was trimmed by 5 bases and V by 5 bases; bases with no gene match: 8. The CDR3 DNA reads TGTGCCAGCAGTCCTTTTCGGGAGGTTACCGGGGAGCTGTTTTTT. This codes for CASSPFREVTGELFF.

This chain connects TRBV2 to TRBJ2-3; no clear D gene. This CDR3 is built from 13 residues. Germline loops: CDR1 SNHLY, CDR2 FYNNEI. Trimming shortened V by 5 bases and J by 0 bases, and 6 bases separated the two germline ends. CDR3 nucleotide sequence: TGTGCCAGCAGTTCCGACAGCACAGATACGCAGTATTTT. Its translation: CASSSDSTDTQYF.

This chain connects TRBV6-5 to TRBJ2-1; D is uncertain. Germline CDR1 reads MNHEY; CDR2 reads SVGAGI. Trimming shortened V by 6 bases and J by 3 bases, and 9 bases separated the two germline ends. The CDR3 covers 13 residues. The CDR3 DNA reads TGTGCCAGCAGCCCCCTGAGCTACAATGAGCAGTTCTTC. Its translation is CASSPLSYNEQFF.

The DNA of the CDR3 is TGTGCCAGTAGTATAGATCATAGCGGGACGCCCCGGCCCCTCCACTTT. It codes for CASSIDHSGTPRPLHF. This chain uses TRBV19 with TRBJ1-6, with a possible D match to TRBD1 (5 bases). The CDR3 loop spans 16 amino acids. Germline V gene data show CDR1 as LNHDA and CDR2 as SQIVND (reference sequence). V lost 0 bases and J lost 13, with 19 bases in between.

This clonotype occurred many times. The CDR3: CASSLDLHTQYF. Written as DNA, the CDR3 is TGTGCCAGCAGCTTAGACCTCCATACGCAGTATTTT. The J gene is TRBJ2-3, the V gene TRBV5-5; D unclear. Trimming stripped 2 bases from V and 7 bases from J, with 8 bases between. Germline CDR1 is SGHKS and CDR2 is YYEKEE (reference sequence). CDR3 length: 12 amino acids.

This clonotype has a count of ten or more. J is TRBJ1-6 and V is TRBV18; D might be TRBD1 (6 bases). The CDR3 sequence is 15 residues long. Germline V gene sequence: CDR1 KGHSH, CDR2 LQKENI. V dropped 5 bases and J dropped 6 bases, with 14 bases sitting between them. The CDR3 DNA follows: TGTGCCAGCTCAACACAGGGTACTGGTAATTCACCCCTCCACTTT. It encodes CASSTQGTGNSPLHF. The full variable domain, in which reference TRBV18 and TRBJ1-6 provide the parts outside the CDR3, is NAGVMQNPRHLVRRRGQEARLRCSPMKGHSHVYWYRQLPEEGLKFMVYLQKENIIDESGMPKERFSAEFPKEGPSILRIQQVVRGDSAAYFCASSTQGTGNSPLHFGNGTRLTVT.

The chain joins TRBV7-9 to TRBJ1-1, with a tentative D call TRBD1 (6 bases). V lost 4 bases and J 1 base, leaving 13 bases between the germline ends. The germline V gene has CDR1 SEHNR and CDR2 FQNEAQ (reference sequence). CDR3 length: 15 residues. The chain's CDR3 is CASSSFDRTNTEAFF. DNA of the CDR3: TGTGCCAGCAGCTCCTTTGACAGGACGAACACTGAAGCTTTCTTT.

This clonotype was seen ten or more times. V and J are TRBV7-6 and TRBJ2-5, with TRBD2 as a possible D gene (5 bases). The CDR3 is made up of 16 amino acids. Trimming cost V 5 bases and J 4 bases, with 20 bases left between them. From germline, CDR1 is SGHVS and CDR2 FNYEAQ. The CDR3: CASSHQRTGSLETQYF. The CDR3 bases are TGTGCCAGCAGCCATCAGAGAACGGGGTCTTTAGAGACCCAGTACTTC.

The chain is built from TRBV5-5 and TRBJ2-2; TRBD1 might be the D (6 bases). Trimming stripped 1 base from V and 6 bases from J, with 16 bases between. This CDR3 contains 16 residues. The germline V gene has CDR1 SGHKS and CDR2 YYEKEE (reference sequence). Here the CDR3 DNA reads TGTGCCAGCAGCTTGTACGCGACAGGAGAGGCCGGGGAGCTGTTTTTT. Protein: CASSLYATGEAGELFF.

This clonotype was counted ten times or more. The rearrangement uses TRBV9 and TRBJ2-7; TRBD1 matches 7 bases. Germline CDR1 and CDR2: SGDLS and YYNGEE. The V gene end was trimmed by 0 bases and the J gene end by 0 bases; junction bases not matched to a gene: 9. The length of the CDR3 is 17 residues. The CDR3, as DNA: TGTGCCAGCAGCGTAGAACTTGACAGGGCAAGCTCCTACGAGCAGTACGTC. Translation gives CASSVELDRASSYEQYV.

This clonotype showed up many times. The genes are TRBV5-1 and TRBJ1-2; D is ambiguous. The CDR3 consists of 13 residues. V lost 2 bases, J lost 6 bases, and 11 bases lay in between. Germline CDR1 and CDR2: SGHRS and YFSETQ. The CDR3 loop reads CASSLGLEDGYTF. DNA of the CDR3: TGCGCCAGCAGCTTAGGTCTTGAGGATGGCTACACCTTC.

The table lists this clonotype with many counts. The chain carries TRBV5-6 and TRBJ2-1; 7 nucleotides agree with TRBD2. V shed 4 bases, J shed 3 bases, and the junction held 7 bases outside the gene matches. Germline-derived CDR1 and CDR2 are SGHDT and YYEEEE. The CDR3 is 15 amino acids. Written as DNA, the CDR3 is TGTGCCAGCAGCCGAGCGGGGACCGTCTACAATGAGCAGTTCTTC. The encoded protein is CASSRAGTVYNEQFF.

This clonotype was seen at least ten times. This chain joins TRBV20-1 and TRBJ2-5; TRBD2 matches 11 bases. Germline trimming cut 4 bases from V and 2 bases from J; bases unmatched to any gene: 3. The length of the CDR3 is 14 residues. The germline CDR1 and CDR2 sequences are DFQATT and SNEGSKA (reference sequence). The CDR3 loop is CSATLAGGQETQYF. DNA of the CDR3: TGCAGTGCTACATTAGCGGGGGGGCAAGAGACCCAGTACTTC.

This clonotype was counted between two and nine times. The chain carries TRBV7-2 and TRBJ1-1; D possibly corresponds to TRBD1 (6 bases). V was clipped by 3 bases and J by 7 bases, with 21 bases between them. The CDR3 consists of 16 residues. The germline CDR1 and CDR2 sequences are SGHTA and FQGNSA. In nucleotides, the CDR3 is TGTGCCAGCAGCTTTCCCAGGCCGGAAGGGGGTAGTGAAGCTTTCTTT. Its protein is CASSFPRPEGGSEAFF.

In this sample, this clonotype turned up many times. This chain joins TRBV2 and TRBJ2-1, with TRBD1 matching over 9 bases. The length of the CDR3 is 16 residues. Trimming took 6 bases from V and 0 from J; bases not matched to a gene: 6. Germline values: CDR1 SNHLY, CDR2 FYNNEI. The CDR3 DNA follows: TGTGCCAGCAGGGCAACAGGGGGCGCCTCCTACAATGAGCAGTTCTTC. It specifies CASRATGGASYNEQFF. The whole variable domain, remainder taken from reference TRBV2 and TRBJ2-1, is EPEVTQTPSHQVTQMGQEVILRCVPISNHLYFYWYRQILGQKVEFLVSFYNNEISEKSEIFDDQFSVERPDGSNFTLKIRSTKLEDSAMYFCASRATGGASYNEQFFGPGTRLTVL.

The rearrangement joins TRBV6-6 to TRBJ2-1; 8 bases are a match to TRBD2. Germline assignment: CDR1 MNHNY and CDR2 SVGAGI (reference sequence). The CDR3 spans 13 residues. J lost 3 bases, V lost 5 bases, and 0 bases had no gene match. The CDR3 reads CASSTSGYNEQFF. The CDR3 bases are TGTGCCAGCAGTACTAGCGGCTACAATGAGCAGTTCTTC.

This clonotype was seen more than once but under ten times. CDR3 DNA: TGCGCCAGCAGCTTGGAGGTTAACACCGGGGAGCTGTTTTTT. Translated: CASSLEVNTGELFF. The V gene is TRBV5-1, the J gene TRBJ2-2; D gene unclear. The CDR3 has 14 residues. From germline, CDR1 is SGHRS and CDR2 YFSETQ. V gave up 0 bases and J gave up 2 bases, with 5 bases separating them.

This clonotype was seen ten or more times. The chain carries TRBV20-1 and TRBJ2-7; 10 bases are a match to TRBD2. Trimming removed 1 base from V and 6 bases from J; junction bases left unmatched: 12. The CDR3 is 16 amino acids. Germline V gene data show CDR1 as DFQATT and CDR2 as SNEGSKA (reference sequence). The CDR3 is CSARAPLAGTRGEQYV. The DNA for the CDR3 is TGCAGTGCTAGAGCCCCACTAGCGGGGACCAGGGGCGAGCAGTACGTC.

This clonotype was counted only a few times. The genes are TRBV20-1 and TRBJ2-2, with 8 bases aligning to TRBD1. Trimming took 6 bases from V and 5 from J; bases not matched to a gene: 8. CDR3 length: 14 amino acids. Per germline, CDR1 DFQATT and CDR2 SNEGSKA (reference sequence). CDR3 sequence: CSARTGRRTGELFF. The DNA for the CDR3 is TGCAGTGCGAGGACAGGGCGAAGGACCGGGGAGCTGTTTTTT.

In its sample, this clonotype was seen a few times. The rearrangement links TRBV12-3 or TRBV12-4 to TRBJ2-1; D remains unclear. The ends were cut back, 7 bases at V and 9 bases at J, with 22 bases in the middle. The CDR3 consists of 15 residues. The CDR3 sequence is CASTNLGSKRFEQFF. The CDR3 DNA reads TGTGCCAGCACTAACTTAGGATCAAAGAGGTTTGAGCAGTTCTTC.

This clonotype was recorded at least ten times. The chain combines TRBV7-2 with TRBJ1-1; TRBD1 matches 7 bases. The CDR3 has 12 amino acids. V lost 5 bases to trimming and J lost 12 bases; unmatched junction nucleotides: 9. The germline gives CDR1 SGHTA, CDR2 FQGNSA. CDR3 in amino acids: CASSVQGIETFF. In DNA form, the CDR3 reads TGTGCCAGCAGCGTACAGGGGATCGAAACTTTCTTT.

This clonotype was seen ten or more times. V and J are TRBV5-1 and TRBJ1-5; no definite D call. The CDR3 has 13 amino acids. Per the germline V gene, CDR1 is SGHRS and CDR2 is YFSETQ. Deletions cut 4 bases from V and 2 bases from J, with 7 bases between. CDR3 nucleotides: TGCGCCAGCAGCCGGGAGGGCAATCAGCCCCAGCATTTT. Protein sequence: CASSREGNQPQHF.

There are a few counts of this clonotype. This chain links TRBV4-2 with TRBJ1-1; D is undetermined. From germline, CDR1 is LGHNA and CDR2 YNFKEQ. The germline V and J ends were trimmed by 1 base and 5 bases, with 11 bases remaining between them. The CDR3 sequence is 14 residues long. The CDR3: CASSQVREETEAFF. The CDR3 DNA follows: TGTGCCAGCAGCCAAGTTAGGGAGGAAACTGAAGCTTTCTTT.

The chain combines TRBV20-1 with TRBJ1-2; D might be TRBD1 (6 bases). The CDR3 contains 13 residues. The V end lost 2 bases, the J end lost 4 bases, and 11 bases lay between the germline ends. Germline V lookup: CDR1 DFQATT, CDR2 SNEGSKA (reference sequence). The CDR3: CSARPGHFYGYTF. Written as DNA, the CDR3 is TGCAGTGCTAGACCGGGACACTTCTATGGCTACACCTTC.

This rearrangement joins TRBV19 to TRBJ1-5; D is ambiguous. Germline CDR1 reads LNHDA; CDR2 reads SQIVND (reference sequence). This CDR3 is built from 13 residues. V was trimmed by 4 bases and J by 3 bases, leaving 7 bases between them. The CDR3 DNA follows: TGTGCCAGTAGTAAAGGGTACAATCAGCCCCAGCATTTT. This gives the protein CASSKGYNQPQHF.

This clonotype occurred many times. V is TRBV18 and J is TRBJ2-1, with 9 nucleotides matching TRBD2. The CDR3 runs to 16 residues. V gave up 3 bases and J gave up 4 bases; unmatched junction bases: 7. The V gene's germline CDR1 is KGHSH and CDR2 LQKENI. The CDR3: CASSPPSSGAYNEQFF. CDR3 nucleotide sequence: TGTGCCAGCTCACCTCCCTCTAGCGGGGCTTACAATGAGCAGTTCTTC. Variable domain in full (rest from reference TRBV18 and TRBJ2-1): NAGVMQNPRHLVRRRGQEARLRCSPMKGHSHVYWYRQLPEEGLKFMVYLQKENIIDESGMPKERFSAEFPKEGPSILRIQQVVRGDSAAYFCASSPPSSGAYNEQFFGPGTRLTVL.

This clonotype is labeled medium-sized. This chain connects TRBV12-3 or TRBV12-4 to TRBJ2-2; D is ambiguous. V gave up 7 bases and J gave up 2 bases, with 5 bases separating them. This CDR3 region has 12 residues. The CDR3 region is CASTPNTGELFF. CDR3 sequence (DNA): TGTGCCAGCACCCCCAACACCGGGGAGCTGTTTTTT.

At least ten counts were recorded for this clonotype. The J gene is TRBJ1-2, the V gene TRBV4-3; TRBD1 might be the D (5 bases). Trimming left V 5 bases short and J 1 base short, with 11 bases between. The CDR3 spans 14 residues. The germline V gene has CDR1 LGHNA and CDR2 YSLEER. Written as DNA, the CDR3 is TGCGCCAGCAGCGGCCACAGGCTTAACTATGGCTACACCTTC. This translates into CASSGHRLNYGYTF.

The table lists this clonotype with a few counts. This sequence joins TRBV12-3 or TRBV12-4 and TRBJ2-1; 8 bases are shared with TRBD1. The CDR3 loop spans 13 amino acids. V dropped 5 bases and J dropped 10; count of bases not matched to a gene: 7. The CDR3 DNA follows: TGTGCCAGCAGTCCCCCCGGACAGGGCGAGCAGTTCTTC. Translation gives CASSPPGQGEQFF.